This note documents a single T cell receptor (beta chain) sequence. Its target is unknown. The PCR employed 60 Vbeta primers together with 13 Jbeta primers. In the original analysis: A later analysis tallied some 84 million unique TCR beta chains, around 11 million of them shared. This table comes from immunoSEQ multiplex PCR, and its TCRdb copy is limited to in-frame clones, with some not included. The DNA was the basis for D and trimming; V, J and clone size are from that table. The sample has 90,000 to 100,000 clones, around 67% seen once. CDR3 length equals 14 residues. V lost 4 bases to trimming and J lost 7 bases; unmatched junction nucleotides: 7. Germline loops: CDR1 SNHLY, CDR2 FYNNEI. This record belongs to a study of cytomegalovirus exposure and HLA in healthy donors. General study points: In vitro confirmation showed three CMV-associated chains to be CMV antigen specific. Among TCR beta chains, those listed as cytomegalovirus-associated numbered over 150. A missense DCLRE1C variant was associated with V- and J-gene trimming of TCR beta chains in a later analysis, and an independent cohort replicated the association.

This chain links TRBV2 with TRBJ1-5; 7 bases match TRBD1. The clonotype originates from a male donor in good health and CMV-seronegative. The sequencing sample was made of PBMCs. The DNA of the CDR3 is TGTGCCAGCAGTGGTGACAGGGCAGACCAGCCCCAGCATTTT. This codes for CASSGDRADQPQHF.